This T cell receptor beta chain was captured by sequencing in a study of cytomegalovirus exposure and HLA in healthy donors. Whole-study context: Earlier findings included 100 million to 130 million unique TCR beta sequences obtained from roughly 200 million T cells. Findings and caveats of the study: Immune exposure information comprised only CMV serostatus.

PCR was performed using 60 Vbeta and 13 Jbeta primers. The data were produced by immunoSEQ multiplex PCR, yet TCRdb's version contains in-frame clones alone and is incomplete. The table includes roughly 100,000 clones, 65% to 80% detected once. The V end lost 3 bases, the J end lost 3 bases, and 6 bases lay between the germline ends. CDR1 and CDR2 (germline): LGHNA, YSLEER. The length of the CDR3 is 13 residues. This clone came up a few times. Its antigen is currently unknown. Sequenced sample: PBMCs. The chain links TRBV4-3 to TRBJ1-5; D not certain. The TCR was taken from a woman between 18 and 30 years old in good health and CMV-seropositive. CDR3 coding DNA: TGCGCCAGCAGCCAGTTCCTCAATCAGCCCCAGCATTTT. Translation: CASSQFLNQPQHF.